The entry below describes one T cell receptor (beta chain). The PCR ran on 60 Vbeta and 13 Jbeta primers. Data came from immunoSEQ multiplex PCR; TCRdb stores just in-frame clones and leaves some out. This table has some 160,000 clones, nearly 80% appearing once. The sample originates from a study of cytomegalovirus exposure and HLA in healthy donors. Whole-study context: An analysis done earlier identified 117 million unique TCR beta sequences from about 180 million T cells.

Germline trimming cut 2 bases from V and 7 bases from J; bases unmatched to any gene: 10. The CDR3 has 16 residues. CDR1 is MNHNY and CDR2 is SVGAGI in the germline V gene (reference sequence). Source material: PBMCs. V gene TRBV6-6 combines with J gene TRBJ1-4; 7 nucleotides agree with TRBD1. This TCR was sampled from a woman in her thirties or forties in good health and CMV-seronegative. In DNA, the CDR3 is TGTGCCAGCAGTTACGGATCCCGGGACAGATTTGAAAAACTGTTTTTT. Its translation is CASSYGSRDRFEKLFF.